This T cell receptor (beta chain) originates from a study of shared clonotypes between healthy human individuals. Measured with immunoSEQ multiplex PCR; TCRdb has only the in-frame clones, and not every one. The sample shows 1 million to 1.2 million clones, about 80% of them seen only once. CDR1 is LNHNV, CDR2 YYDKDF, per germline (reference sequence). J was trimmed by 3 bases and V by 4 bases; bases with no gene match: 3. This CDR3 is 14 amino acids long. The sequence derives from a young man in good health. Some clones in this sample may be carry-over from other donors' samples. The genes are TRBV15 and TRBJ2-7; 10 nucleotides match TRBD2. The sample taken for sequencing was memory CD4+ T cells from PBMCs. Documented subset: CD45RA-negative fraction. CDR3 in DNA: TGTGCCACCAGCATAACTAGCGGGATCTACGAGCAGTACTTC. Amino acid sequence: CATSITSGIYEQYF.